This entry features one T cell receptor (beta chain) sequence. Participant age was roughly 18 to 100 years, and participants resided in around 24 US areas. Sequenced by immunoSEQ multiplex PCR; TCRdb stores in-frame clones only, minus some. The sample has 300,000 to 450,000 clones, over 75% seen once. The entry originates in a study of blood T cell repertoires in COVID-19. This clonotype was obtained from a man aged 18 to 30 who had recovered from COVID-19. The sequenced sample was PBMCs or T cells enriched from blood (not recorded which).

CDR3 in amino acids: CASSFASGYYEQYF. The CDR3 DNA reads as TGTGCCAGCAGCTTCGCTAGCGGTTACTACGAGCAGTACTTC. V usage is TRBV5-6 and J usage is TRBJ2-7, with 7 nucleotides matching TRBD2. V was clipped by 2 bases and J by 3 bases; unmatched bases: 5. This CDR3 is built from 14 residues. Germline-derived CDR1 and CDR2 are SGHDT and YYEEEE.